This TCR beta chain comes out of a study of early T cells in non-severe SARS-CoV-2 infection. At the level of the study: Unsorted whole blood bulk RNA was sequenced, with unpaired chains.

CDR3 size: 16 residues. CDR1 is SGHDN, CDR2 FVKESK, per germline. Trimming cost V 2 bases and J 1 base, with 13 bases left between them. Individual cDNA molecules were tagged with unique molecular identifiers, the study reported. TCRdb fed the 5' RACE reads into MiXCR, producing one record per CDR3 protein. The table has under 70,000 distinct CDR3 sequences, 4.9% seen once. The chain joins TRBV14 to TRBJ2-3; D may be TRBD1 or TRBD2 (6 bases each). The receptor was isolated from an adult who was a healthcare worker with PCR-confirmed SARS-CoV-2 infection or an uninfected control (not recorded which). Specimen: whole blood. The CDR3: CASSQRRGARTDTQYF. The CDR3 region has the DNA TGTGCCAGCAGCCAAAGGAGGGGGGCCCGCACAGATACGCAGTATTTT.